This T cell receptor beta chain was recorded in a study of blood T cell repertoires in COVID-19. The wider study: In each case, the material was cDNA or gDNA derived from T cells, B-cell-depleted T cells, or PBMCs.

Profiled with immunoSEQ multiplex PCR; TCRdb holds only in-frame clones, not every one. The sample has nearly 110,000 clones, about 70% seen once. Germline loops: CDR1 LNHDA, CDR2 SQIVND (reference sequence). This CDR3 contains 14 residues. Trimming left V 3 bases short and J 4 bases short, with 12 bases between. Sequencing was done on a sample of peripheral blood. This receptor was identified in a human donor with acute or convalescent COVID-19. The donor label of this sample is uncertain. The chain couples TRBV19 to TRBJ1-1, with D perhaps TRBD1 (6 bases). The CDR3 spells CASSMQAGATEAFF. In DNA, the CDR3 is TGTGCCAGTAGTATGCAGGCAGGGGCCACTGAAGCTTTCTTT.